The clone carrying this T cell receptor beta chain was found once. In the original analysis: Reference gene primer amplification gave nucleated cell count estimates. Sequencing was performed with immunoSEQ multiplex PCR; in TCRdb, only in-frame clones are kept and a portion is missing. V and J calls and clone size come straight from that table; D and trimming were deduced from the DNA. Of some 56,000 clones listed, around 86% are singletons. V shed 5 bases and J 1 base; nucleotides not matched to a gene: 3. The CDR3 contains 14 residues. Looked up from germline, CDR1 is SNHLY and CDR2 is FYNNEI. The record originates from a study of blood T cell repertoires in COVID-19. For the study at large: COVID-19 samples collected from the United States, Italy and Spain covered acute and convalescent phases.

What was sequenced was peripheral blood. The sequence was collected from a woman older than 75 with acute or convalescent COVID-19. The rearrangement joins TRBV2 to TRBJ1-1; TRBD1 aligns across 8 bases. CDR3 protein: CASSTGGPNTEAFF. The CDR3 region has the DNA TGTGCCAGCAGTACAGGGGGACCGAACACTGAAGCTTTCTTT.